This T cell receptor (beta chain) was identified during a study of cytomegalovirus exposure and HLA in healthy donors. Notes on the study in general: When analyzed later, a missense DCLRE1C variant was found to be linked to TCR beta V- and J-gene trimming. Investigators reported 150 to 200 TCR beta chains as tied to cytomegalovirus. The number of N-insertions in an Asian-associated ancestry cluster was reportedly below the approximately 700-donor mean in a later analysis. Across HLA loci, a later analysis found differing TCR association rates, with DRB1 most and HLA-C fewest.

V lost 5 bases, J lost 0 bases, and 4 bases stayed unmatched. The CDR3 is 14 amino acids. Germline CDR1 and CDR2: SQVTM and ANQGSEA. This clone was counted between two and nine times. Antigen: not known. PCR involved 60 Vbeta and 13 Jbeta primers. Clones were sequenced by immunoSEQ multiplex PCR, and TCRdb holds only the in-frame ones, with some missing. Altogether fewer than 200,000 clones are present, 75% to 80% being singletons, with the ten largest covering approximately 2.4%. The sample taken for sequencing was PBMCs. V is TRBV29-1 and J is TRBJ2-1, with 7 bases fitting TRBD2. The TCR comes from a woman between 35 and 50 years old in good health and CMV-seropositive. In nucleotides, the CDR3 is TGCAGCGTTACGGCTAGCGGCTCCTACAATGAGCAGTTCTTC. As protein: CSVTASGSYNEQFF.